Listed below are T cell receptor beta chains from one sample, sequenced in a study of glioma-infiltrating T cells. TCRdb processed the multiplex PCR reads anew with MiXCR; each CDR3 protein has one entry. This table holds tens of thousands of distinct CDR3 sequences, 23% found once. Sequencing was carried out using glioma tissue, nonneoplastic brain tissue, or PBMCs (not recorded which). These TCRs come from a human donor with low-grade glioma or glioblastoma, undergoing nonglioma brain surgery, or in good health (not recorded which). Each CDR3 is given with its conserved first and last residue. A D gene is named only where the DNA matches it firmly. A clone size is listed for some rows: how often the clone was seen (once, few, many), or a class if it is expanded.

d_gene	v_gene	j_gene	abundance	CDR3nt	CDR3aa
.	TRBV29-1	TRBJ2-1	.	TGCAGCGTTGAAGCGGCTCTGGGCGTTATGGCAACCTACAATGAGCAGTTCTTC	CSVEAALGVMATYNEQFF
.	TRBV6-1	TRBJ1-5	many	TGTGCCAGCAGAGTGGACAGTCGGCAGCCCCAGCATTTT	CASRVDSRQPQHF
TRBD2	TRBV20-1	TRBJ2-3	many	TGCAGTGCTAGCGGGACTATGGGCGGGACAGATACGCAGTATTTT	CSASGTMGGTDTQYF
TRBD1	TRBV6-5	TRBJ2-7	many	TGTGCCAGCAGTTACCGGACAGGTGTCTACGAGCAGTACTTC	CASSYRTGVYEQYF
.	TRBV12-3/TRBV12-4	TRBJ1-4	many	TGTGCCAGCACCTTCAATGAAAAACTGTTTTTT	CASTFNEKLFF
TRBD2	TRBV7-2	TRBJ2-7	many	TGTGCCAGCAGCATAGGACTAGCTCGGGGGTACGAGCAGTACTTC	CASSIGLARGYEQYF
.	TRBV5-6	TRBJ2-7	.	TGTGCCAGCAGGGGGCGTCTAAGCGAGCAGTACTTC	CASRGRLSEQYF
.	TRBV11-3	TRBJ2-1	.	TGTGCCAGCAGCACCAAATTCTCAGCGCCTTTAAATGAGAAGTTCTTC	CASSTKFSAPLNEKFF
.	TRBV20-1	TRBJ2-1	many	TGCTGCACACGCGCAGACAATGAGCAGTTCTTC	CCTRADNEQFF
.	TRBV2	TRBJ1-5	many	TGTGCCAGCAGGTGGGAGGGGCGCGGAGACAATCAGCCCCAGCATTTT	CASRWEGRGDNQPQHF
.	TRBV6-1	TRBJ1-5	many	TGTGCCAGCAGTACCACGTGGGGGGGCGGCCATCAGCCCCAGCATTTT	CASSTTWGGGHQPQHF
TRBD1	TRBV5-5	TRBJ1-2	few	TGTGCCAGCAGGTCGGGACAGGGGGTTCAAAGCAGGGGCTACACCTTC	CASRSGQGVQSRGYTF
TRBD2	TRBV7-6	TRBJ2-7	few	TGTGCCAGCAGCTTAGGCAGGCTAGCGGGCGACTACGAGCAGTACTTC	CASSLGRLAGDYEQYF
TRBD1	TRBV20-1	TRBJ2-7	many	TGCAGTGCTCCCTATACGGGACAGGGGAGCAACGAGCAGTACTTC	CSAPYTGQGSNEQYF
.	TRBV19	TRBJ1-5	many	TGTGCCAGTAGTCTGAGGACGGTTAGCAATCAGCCCCAGCATTTT	CASSLRTVSNQPQHF
.	TRBV19	TRBJ1-5	few	TGTGCCAGCAGTACGGGCAGGGGAGGAAGCAATCAGCCCCAGCATTTT	CASSTGRGGSNQPQHF
.	TRBV19	TRBJ2-7	.	TGTGCCAGTGGGGACACCACCTACGAGCAGTACTTC	CASGDTTYEQYF
.	TRBV6-1	TRBJ1-5	.	TGTGCCAGCAGTGAAATAAGGAACTGCAATCAGCCCCAGCATTTT	CASSEIRNCNQPQHF
.	TRBV20-1	TRBJ2-5	many	TGCAGTGCTTATGACTACCAGCTCAAAGAGACCCAGTACTTC	CSAYDYQLKETQYF
TRBD2	TRBV6-2/TRBV6-3	TRBJ2-7	few	TGTGCCAGCAGTTATCCCCTAGCGGGAGCTCTACCCCGCATGGCCGAGCAGTACTTC	CASSYPLAGALPRMAEQYF
.	TRBV3-1	TRBJ2-5	few	TGTGCCAGCAGCCCCCGGGTAGGCGGTTGGGGGGGGCTTAAGCAAGAGACCCAGTACTTC	CASSPRVGGWGGLKQETQYF
TRBD2	TRBV6-2/TRBV6-3	TRBJ2-1	.	TGTGCCAGCATCCCGGGGGGGCGGAGTGAGCAGTTCTTC	CASIPGGRSEQFF
TRBD1	TRBV6-1	TRBJ1-6	many	TGTGCCAGCAGTTTCTACGACAGGGACAATTCACCCCTCCACTTT	CASSFYDRDNSPLHF
.	TRBV12-3/TRBV12-4	TRBJ2-6	many	TGTGCCAGCAGAGACAGCTCTGGGGCCAACGTCCTGACTTTC	CASRDSSGANVLTF
.	TRBV4-2	TRBJ1-1	many	TGTGCCAGCAGCCAAGAGCGTAACGTGTACGCTGAAGCTTTCTTT	CASSQERNVYAEAFF
.	TRBV7-2	TRBJ2-5	many	TGTGCCAGCAGCATGGGGGGCCCGGAGACCCAGTACTTC	CASSMGGPETQYF
.	TRBV7-9	TRBJ1-1	.	TGTGCCAGCAGCTTAATACAGGACACTGAAGCTTTCTTT	CASSLIQDTEAFF
.	TRBV3-1	TRBJ1-2	few	TGTGCCAGCAGCCAAAGATCCCCAAGGGCGGACTATGGCTACACCTTC	CASSQRSPRADYGYTF
.	TRBV10-3	TRBJ1-1	many	TGTGCCATCAGCCTAACCCTGAACACTGAAGCTTTCTTT	CAISLTLNTEAFF
.	TRBV7-2	TRBJ1-3	many	TGTGCCAGCAGCTTAGATTACTCTGGAAACACCATATATTTT	CASSLDYSGNTIYF
.	TRBV12-3/TRBV12-4	TRBJ2-1	once	TGTGCCAGCATCTCCGACGTAGTTCAATACAATGAGCAGTTCTTC	CASISDVVQYNEQFF
.	TRBV12-3/TRBV12-4	TRBJ1-1	many	TGTGCCAGCAGTTTAGCCTGGACGACTGAAGCTTTCTTT	CASSLAWTTEAFF
.	TRBV7-9	TRBJ1-1	many	TGTGCCAGCAGCTTAAGTGGGACTGTGAACACTGAAGCTTTCTTT	CASSLSGTVNTEAFF
.	TRBV7-9	TRBJ1-5	many	TGTGCCAGCAGCTCTACAGGGAATCAGCCCCAGCATTTT	CASSSTGNQPQHF
TRBD1	TRBV2	TRBJ1-5	many	TGTGCCAGCAGTGACTGGGACAGCGCCCTTGGACAGCCCCAGCATTTT	CASSDWDSALGQPQHF
.	TRBV20-1	TRBJ2-5	many	TGCAGTGCTAGAGATCGGCACGCCCCGCAGTACTTC	CSARDRHAPQYF
.	TRBV15	TRBJ1-4	many	TGTGCCACCAGGGGGGACGGTAATGAAAAACTGTTTTTT	CATRGDGNEKLFF
TRBD1	TRBV15	TRBJ2-7	.	TGTGCCACCAGCAGGGTCCAAGGACAGGGATCCTACGAGCAGTACTTC	CATSRVQGQGSYEQYF
.	TRBV18	TRBJ1-4	.	TGTGCCAGCTCACGGGTAGCAGCAACTAATGAAAAACTGTTTTTT	CASSRVAATNEKLFF
.	TRBV7-8	TRBJ1-1	many	TGTGCCAGCAGCTTAGTTGGGGGCTTGAACACTGAAGCTTTCTTT	CASSLVGGLNTEAFF
.	TRBV20-1	TRBJ2-5	many	TGCAGTGCCCCCCGTTCCCCCGAGGAGACCCAGTACTTC	CSAPRSPEETQYF
.	TRBV5-1	TRBJ2-5	.	TGCGCCAGCAGCTCAACCACCAAGGAGACCCAGTACTTC	CASSSTTKETQYF
.	TRBV12-3/TRBV12-4	TRBJ2-3	few	TGTGCCAGCAGTTCAGCTGGGGCTGCCTCAGATACGCAGTATTTT	CASSSAGAASDTQYF